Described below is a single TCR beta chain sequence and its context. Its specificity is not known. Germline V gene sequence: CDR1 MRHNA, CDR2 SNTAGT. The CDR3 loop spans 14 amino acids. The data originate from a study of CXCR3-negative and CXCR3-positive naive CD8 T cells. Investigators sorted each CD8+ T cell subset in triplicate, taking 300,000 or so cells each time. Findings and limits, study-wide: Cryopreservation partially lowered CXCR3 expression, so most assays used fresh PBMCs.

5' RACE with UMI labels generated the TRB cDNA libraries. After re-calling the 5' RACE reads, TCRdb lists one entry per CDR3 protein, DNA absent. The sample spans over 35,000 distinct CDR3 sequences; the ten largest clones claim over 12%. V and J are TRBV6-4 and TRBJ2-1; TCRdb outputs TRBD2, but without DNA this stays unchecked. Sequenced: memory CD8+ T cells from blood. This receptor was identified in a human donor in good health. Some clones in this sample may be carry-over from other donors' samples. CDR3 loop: CASSEREGPNEQFF.